The clone carrying this TCR beta chain was observed a single time. Its target is not known. The CDR3 length is 15 residues. The germline V gene encodes CDR1 SGHRS and CDR2 YFSETQ. V was cut by 0 bases and J by 0 bases, with 6 bases left in between. These data originate in a study of T cell responses to AZD1222 COVID-19 vaccine. Whole-study findings and limits: Donors were mostly white British, more females; clonal diversity possibly underestimated. A reported finding is that nearly half of spike-specific TCRs target unmutated variant regions. When two AZD1222 doses had been given, Spike-specific TCR breadth and depth rose. The span of vaccine-associated CD4 TCRs extended across spike, with dominance at 160-218 and 743-854.

Assay: immunoSEQ multiplex PCR; the TCRdb copy retains only in-frame clones and omits some. The sample lists fewer than 150,000 clones; over 90% were seen once. The chain recombines TRBV5-1 with TRBJ1-4; unclear D gene. The sequenced sample was peripheral blood, obtained on day 0 of AZD1222 vaccination. This sequence originates from an adult in good health. The CDR3 region is CASSLGVATNEKLFF. The CDR3 DNA reads TGCGCCAGCAGCTTGGGGGTGGCAACTAATGAAAAACTGTTTTTT.